This T cell receptor (beta chain) derives from a study of human T cells and chemical hapten exposure. The CDR3 contains 13 residues. From germline, CDR1 is SGHTA and CDR2 FQGNSA. Trimming shortened V by 2 bases and J by 4 bases, and 7 bases separated the two germline ends. The time point is: pre-sensitization, week 0. Treatment described: therapeutic diphenylcyclopropenone sensitization with weekly scalp DPC. TCRdb reprocessed the RACE reads with MiXCR, giving one entry per CDR3 protein. The table records roughly 100,000 distinct CDR3 sequences, 9.5% to 15% of them present only once. The chain is built from TRBV7-2 and TRBJ2-3; perhaps D is TRBD1 or TRBD2 (5 bases each). This sequence originates from a woman in her forties or fifties with alopecia areata. Some clones in this sample may be carry-over from other donors' samples. The sample in question was whole blood, obtained in connection with sensitization to the hapten diphenylcyclopropenone (DPC). The CDR3 region is CASSLMGADTQYF. In DNA form, the CDR3 reads TGTGCCAGCAGCTTAATGGGGGCAGATACGCAGTATTTT. The complete variable domain, with remaining parts taken from reference TRBV7-2 and TRBJ2-3, reads GAGVSQSPSNKVTEKGKDVELRCDPISGHTALYWYRQSLGQGLEFLIYFQGNSAPDKSGLPSDRFSAERTGGSVSTLTIQRTQQEDSAVYLCASSLMGADTQYFGPGTRLTVL.